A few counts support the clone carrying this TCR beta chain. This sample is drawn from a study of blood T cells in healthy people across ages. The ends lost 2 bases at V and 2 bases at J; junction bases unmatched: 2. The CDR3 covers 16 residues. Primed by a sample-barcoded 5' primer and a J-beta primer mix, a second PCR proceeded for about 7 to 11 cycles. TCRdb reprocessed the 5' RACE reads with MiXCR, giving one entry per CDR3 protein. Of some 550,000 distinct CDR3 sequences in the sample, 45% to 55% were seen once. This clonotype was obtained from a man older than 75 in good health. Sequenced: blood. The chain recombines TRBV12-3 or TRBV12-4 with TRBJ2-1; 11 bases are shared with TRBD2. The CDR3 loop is CASSLISGGAYNEQFF. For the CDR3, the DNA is TGTGCCAGCAGTTTAATTAGCGGGGGGGCCTACAATGAGCAGTTCTTC.